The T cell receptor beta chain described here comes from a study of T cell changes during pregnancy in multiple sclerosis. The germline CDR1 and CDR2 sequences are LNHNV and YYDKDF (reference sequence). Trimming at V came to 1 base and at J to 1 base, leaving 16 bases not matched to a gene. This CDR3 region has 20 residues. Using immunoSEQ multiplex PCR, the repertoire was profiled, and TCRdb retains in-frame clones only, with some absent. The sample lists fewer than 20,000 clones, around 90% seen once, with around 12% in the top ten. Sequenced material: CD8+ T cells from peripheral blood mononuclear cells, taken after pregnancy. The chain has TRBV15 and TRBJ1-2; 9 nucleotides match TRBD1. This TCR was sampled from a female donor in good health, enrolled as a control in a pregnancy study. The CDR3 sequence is CATSRGERSVDRGLNYGYTF. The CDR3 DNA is TGTGCCACCAGCAGAGGTGAGCGCTCAGTGGACAGGGGACTTAACTATGGCTACACCTTC. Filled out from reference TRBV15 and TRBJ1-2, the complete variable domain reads DAMVIQNPRYQVTQFGKPVTLSCSQTLNHNVMYWYQQKSSQAPKLLFHYYDKDFNNEADTPDNFQSRRPNTSFCFLDIRSPGLGDTAMYLCATSRGERSVDRGLNYGYTFGSGTRLTVV.